This TCR beta chain appears in the sequencing data of a study of blood T cell repertoires in COVID-19 (dated by TCRdb to about 2020). Regarding the research as a whole: The collaborator samples originated in the United States, Italy and Spain and spanned the acute and convalescent phases of COVID-19. The repertoires were made available in a free public database intended to serve as a resource for research on the immune response to SARS-CoV-2. Samples were obtained from the ongoing ImmuneRACE study (first 160 participants) and from some 1,300 subjects provided by 6 global collaborators. Subjects who had been exposed to COVID-19, were actively infected with it, or had recovered from it provided the deeply sampled blood TCRbeta repertoires that made up the dataset. The prospective study material was composed of cDNA or gDNA derived from T cells, B-cell-depleted T cells, or PBMCs. Where available, HLA class I and class II types were obtained from metadata supplied by the sample provider rather than from assay-based typing. Sample metadata almost always included a de-identified subject ID, COVID-19 status, age in years and sex. Findings and caveats that apply to the study as a whole: How much clinical and demographic metadata was included differed by source and by participant, and the metadata was provided uncurated.

A second Seattle source provided samples from volunteer blood donors who had recovered from COVID-19. Collaborating institutions collected whole blood in K2EDTA tubes following their own protocols. For TCRbeta analysis, collaborators shipped samples as frozen whole blood, isolated PBMCs, or DNA extracted from either of those sample types. TCRbeta CDR3 regions were amplified from genomic DNA by means of the immunoSEQ Assay, a bias-controlled multiplex PCR. In the source study's methods: Within the assay, amplification of reference gene primers was used to estimate how many nucleated cells each sample contained. To quantify the absolute abundance of each unique TCRbeta CDR3 rearrangement, sequence reads were collapsed and filtered. For each sample, productive Simpson clonality was calculated as the square root of Simpson's diversity index over productive rearrangements. TCRdb provides this immuneACCESS table in a form limited to in-frame rearrangements. Some clones are lacking; in checked studies, under half of them reflect an unresolved V gene, and why the rest are absent is not known. V, J and clone size were drawn from that table, and D and trimming were deduced from the DNA. The sample includes some 140,000 clones, with more than 75% observed a single time. The top ten clones comprise 9.5% to 12% of the sample.

Concerning this clone itself: There is no known antigen for this receptor. No base qualities exist here, and no much larger clone lies one base off it.

Between the V and J ends, shortened by 4 bases and 2 bases respectively, the junction contains 11 bases. The CDR1 and CDR2 encoded by the germline V gene (reference sequence) are SEHNR and FQNEAQ. The CDR3 numbers 14 residues from cysteine through phenylalanine. The retained sequence is limited to the CDR3, 42 bases, with the frame set at the first base. Sequencing was carried out using peripheral blood. This clonotype was sampled from a man between 60 and 70 years old who had recovered from COVID-19. Recombination joined TRBV7-9 with TRBJ1-2; TRBD1 might be the D gene, on 5 matching bases. The DNA sequence is given as TGTGCCAGCAGCTGGGCGGGACGGAACTATGGCTACACCTTC. Translated, this is CASSWAGRNYGYTF.